The rows below give T cell receptor beta chains drawn from one sample of a study of cytomegalovirus exposure and HLA in healthy donors. Using immunoSEQ multiplex PCR, the repertoire was profiled, and TCRdb retains in-frame clones only, with some absent. The data show about 140,000 clones, with 88% seen just once and roughly 0.5% held by the top ten. Sequencing was done on a sample of PBMCs. These receptors all stem from a woman aged 40 to 49 in good health and CMV-seronegative. Each CDR3 is given with its conserved first and last residue. The D gene is left open where the match is weak. Expanded clones are given a class, and other clones once, few, many or no size at all.

V gene	CDR3 length	J gene	D gene	clone size	CDR3 DNA	CDR3 protein
TRBV18	12	TRBJ1-1	.	.	TGTGCCAGCTCACCAACCAGGTTTGAAGCTTTCTTT	CASSPTRFEAFF
TRBV11-2	13	TRBJ2-4	.	.	TGTGCCAGCAGCTTAGACAGGGCCCACATTCAGTACTTC	CASSLDRAHIQYF
TRBV6-1	15	TRBJ2-1	.	.	TGTGCCAGCAGCCTAGCTCCGAGCTCCTACAATGAGCAGTTCTTC	CASSLAPSSYNEQFF
TRBV2	16	TRBJ1-2	.	.	TGTGCCAGCAGTGTGGACAGCCCCTCTTCCCACTATGGCTACACCTTC	CASSVDSPSSHYGYTF
TRBV6-5	16	TRBJ2-7	.	.	TGTGCCAGCAGTTACCCCTGGGGGACAAGCTCCTACGAGCAGTACTTC	CASSYPWGTSSYEQYF
TRBV7-2	13	TRBJ1-1	TRBD1	once	TGTGCCAGCAGCTTATACAGGGGGCGCCAAGCTTTCTTT	CASSLYRGRQAFF
TRBV5-1	16	TRBJ1-4	.	.	TGCGCCAGCAGCCCGCGGACACTTTCAACTAATGAAAAACTGTTTTTT	CASSPRTLSTNEKLFF
TRBV11-2	15	TRBJ1-1	.	.	TGTGCCAGCAGCTTCGGAGAAACAGGCGACACTGAAGCTTTCTTT	CASSFGETGDTEAFF
TRBV7-3	13	TRBJ2-5	.	.	TGTGCCAGCAGCTTAACAGCGGGAGAGACCCAGTACTTC	CASSLTAGETQYF
TRBV28	14	TRBJ2-5	TRBD1	.	TGTGCCAGCAGTCCCGCAGGGGGACAAGAGACCCAGTACTTC	CASSPAGGQETQYF
TRBV7-9	17	TRBJ1-4	TRBD1	.	TGTGCCAGCAGCTTGGGACAGGGGGTGAGGACTAATGAAAAACTGTTTTTT	CASSLGQGVRTNEKLFF
TRBV5-1	17	TRBJ2-1	.	.	TGCGCCAGCAGCTATTCTCCAGGGGCCAAAGCCTACAATGAGCAGTTCTTC	CASSYSPGAKAYNEQFF
TRBV28	16	TRBJ1-1	.	.	TGTGCCAGCAGTTTATTCCCAGGCAGCGGGAACACTGAAGCTTTCTTT	CASSLFPGSGNTEAFF
TRBV21-1	16	TRBJ2-2	.	.	TGTGCCAGCAGCAGCTTAGCGGGAGGCAACACCGGGGAGCTGTTTTTT	CASSSLAGGNTGELFF
TRBV27	15	TRBJ2-1	TRBD2	few	TGTGCCAGCAGTTTAAGGGGACTACAATACAATGAGCAGTTCTTC	CASSLRGLQYNEQFF
TRBV4-1	17	TRBJ1-5	TRBD1	.	TGCGCCAGCAGCCAGAGGCCGGGACAGAGTTATGATCAGCCCCAGCATTTT	CASSQRPGQSYDQPQHF
TRBV27	16	TRBJ2-7	.	.	TGTGCCAGCAGTTTATCCCCCCCTAGTTATCGGCACGAGCAGTACTTC	CASSLSPPSYRHEQYF
TRBV7-9	16	TRBJ1-2	TRBD1	.	TGTGCCAGCAGCTTACGTACCGGGGACAGGGCCTATGGCTACACCTTC	CASSLRTGDRAYGYTF
TRBV13	18	TRBJ2-1	TRBD2	once	TGTGCCAGCAATTCCCCCCCCAAGCGGGAGAGAGGGCGCAATGAGCAGTTCTTC	CASNSPPKRERGRNEQFF
TRBV27	15	TRBJ2-3	.	.	TGTGCCAGCAGTTTCGGCGTGCGGAGCACAGATACGCAGTATTTT	CASSFGVRSTDTQYF
TRBV11-2	14	TRBJ1-3	.	once	TGTGCCAGCAGCCTACAGGGATCTGGAAACACCATATATTTT	CASSLQGSGNTIYF
TRBV28	13	TRBJ1-2	TRBD1	.	TGTGCCAGCAGTTCCGACAGGGACTATGGCTACACCTTC	CASSSDRDYGYTF
TRBV7-7	15	TRBJ2-5	TRBD2	.	TGTGCTAGCAGCTTAGTTAGCGGGAGCGGGGAGACCCAGTACTTC	CASSLVSGSGETQYF
TRBV2	17	TRBJ1-1	TRBD1	.	TGTGCCAGCAGTGACGGGACAGGGGGGGTCATGAACACTGAAGCTTTCTTT	CASSDGTGGVMNTEAFF
TRBV7-7	15	TRBJ2-1	TRBD1	.	TGTGCTAGCAGCCGGACCGGGACAGGGGAGGATGAGCAGTTCTTC	CASSRTGTGEDEQFF
TRBV7-9	12	TRBJ1-1	.	.	TGTTCCAGCAGCTTTCTCCAGGGAGAAGCTTTCTTT	CSSSFLQGEAFF
TRBV7-2	17	TRBJ1-6	TRBD1	.	TGTGCCAGCAGCTACCTGGGACAGCCTTTAGACAATTCACCCCTCCACTTT	CASSYLGQPLDNSPLHF
TRBV11-1	14	TRBJ1-2	.	.	TGTGCCAGCAGCTTAGGAGGGACATTTTATGGCTACACCTTC	CASSLGGTFYGYTF
TRBV5-6	13	TRBJ2-5	TRBD2	.	TGTGCCAGCAGCTCTAGCGGGGGAGAGACCCAGTACTTC	CASSSSGGETQYF
TRBV6-1	14	TRBJ1-1	TRBD1	once	TGTGCCAGCAGTGAAGTCGGACAGGGGGGTGAAGCTTTCTTT	CASSEVGQGGEAFF
TRBV7-9	13	TRBJ1-1	.	.	TGTGCCAGCAGCCCGCCGGGGGGCACTGAAGCCTTCTTT	CASSPPGGTEAFF
TRBV7-9	13	TRBJ2-7	TRBD2	.	TGTTCCAGCAGCCCCGGGACTAACTACGAGCAGTACTTC	CSSSPGTNYEQYF
TRBV28	14	TRBJ1-1	TRBD1	.	TGTGCCAGCAAACACGGACAGGGGAACACTGAAGCTTTCTTT	CASKHGQGNTEAFF
TRBV7-9	14	TRBJ2-1	.	.	TGTGCCAGCAGCCCTCCCTCCTTCTACAATGAGCAGTTCTTC	CASSPPSFYNEQFF
TRBV6-1	13	TRBJ2-1	.	.	TGTGCCAGCAGTGAACTCGCCTACAATGAGCAGTTCTTC	CASSELAYNEQFF
TRBV5-1	12	TRBJ2-3	.	.	TGCGCCAGCAGCCTTCCCACAGATACGCAGTATTTT	CASSLPTDTQYF
TRBV5-4	16	TRBJ2-2	.	.	TGTGCCAGCAGCTCGCAGACAGGACTGAACACCGGGGAGCTGTTTTTT	CASSSQTGLNTGELFF
TRBV11-3	16	TRBJ2-5	TRBD2	.	TGTGCCAGCACCCGGACTAGCGGGAGGGATCAAGAGACCCAGTACTTC	CASTRTSGRDQETQYF
TRBV7-9	12	TRBJ2-3	.	.	TGTGCCAGCAGCTTTCTTCCAGATACGCAGTATTTT	CASSFLPDTQYF
TRBV9	14	TRBJ2-7	TRBD1	.	TGTGCCAGCAGCGTGGGGACAGTTCCCTACGAGCAGTACTTC	CASSVGTVPYEQYF
TRBV28	13	TRBJ1-2	.	.	TGTGCCAGCAGTTTTCCCCCCGCGGATGGCTACACCTTC	CASSFPPADGYTF
TRBV11-2	14	TRBJ2-7	.	.	TGTGCCAGCAGCATTCGCGGAAAAGCCTACGAGCAGTACTTC	CASSIRGKAYEQYF
TRBV28	13	TRBJ2-1	.	.	TGTGCCAGCAGGTTAACAGGGCCCAATGAGCAGTTCTTC	CASRLTGPNEQFF
TRBV5-6	14	TRBJ2-5	TRBD2	.	TGTGCCAGCAGCTTGACGGGAGGGTGGGAGACCCAGTACTTC	CASSLTGGWETQYF